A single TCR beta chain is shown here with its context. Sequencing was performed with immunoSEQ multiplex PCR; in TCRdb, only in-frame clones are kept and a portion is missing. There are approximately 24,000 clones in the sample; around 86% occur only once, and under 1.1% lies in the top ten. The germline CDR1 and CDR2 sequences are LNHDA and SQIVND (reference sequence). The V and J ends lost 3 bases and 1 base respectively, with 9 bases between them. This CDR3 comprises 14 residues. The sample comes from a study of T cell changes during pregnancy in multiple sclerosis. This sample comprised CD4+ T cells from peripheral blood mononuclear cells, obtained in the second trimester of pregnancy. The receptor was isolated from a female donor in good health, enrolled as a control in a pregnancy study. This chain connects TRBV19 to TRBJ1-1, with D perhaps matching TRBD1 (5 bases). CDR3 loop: CASSIFGQNTEAFF. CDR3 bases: TGTGCCAGTAGTATCTTTGGACAGAACACTGAAGCTTTCTTT.